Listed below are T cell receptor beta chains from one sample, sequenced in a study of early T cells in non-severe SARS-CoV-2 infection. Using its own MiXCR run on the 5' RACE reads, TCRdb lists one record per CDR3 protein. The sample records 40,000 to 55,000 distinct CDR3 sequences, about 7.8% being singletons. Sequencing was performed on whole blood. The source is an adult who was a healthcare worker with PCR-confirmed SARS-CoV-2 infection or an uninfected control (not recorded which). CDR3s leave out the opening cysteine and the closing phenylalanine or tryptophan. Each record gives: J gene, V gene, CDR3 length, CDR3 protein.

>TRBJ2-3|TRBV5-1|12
ASRERGRTDTQY
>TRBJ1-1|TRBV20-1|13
SARDRTGVETEAF
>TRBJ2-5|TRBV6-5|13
ASSRTSGPQETQY
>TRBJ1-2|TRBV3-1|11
ASRSRGGYGYT
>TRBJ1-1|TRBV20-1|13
SARDLRREGTEAF
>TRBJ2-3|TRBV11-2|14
ASSFRLGGVTDTQY
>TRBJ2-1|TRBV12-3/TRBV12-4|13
ASSWTVRTLDEQF
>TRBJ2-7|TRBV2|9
ASTLAYEQY
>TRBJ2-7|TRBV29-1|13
SVEDSGLSPYEQY
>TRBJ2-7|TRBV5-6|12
ASSFRQGTWEQY
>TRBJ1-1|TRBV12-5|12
ASKDSPLATEAF
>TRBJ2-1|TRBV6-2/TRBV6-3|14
ASKTSLAGSYNEQF
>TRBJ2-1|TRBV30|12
AWSIAGGSDEQF
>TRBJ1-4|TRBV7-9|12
ASSADRDGEKLF
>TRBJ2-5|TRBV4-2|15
ASSQFSQNSLQETQY
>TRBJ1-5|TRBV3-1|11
VSSQARNQPQH
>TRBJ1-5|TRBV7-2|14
ASSPEGFFDNQPQH
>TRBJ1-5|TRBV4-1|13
ASSRLGQFNQPQH
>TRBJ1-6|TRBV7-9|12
ASSLTGDNSPLH
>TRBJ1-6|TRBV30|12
AWRTGTGWSPLH